The clone carrying this TCR beta chain was detected only a few times. The antigen is not known. Unique molecular identifiers were incorporated into the prepared TCRbeta library. TCRdb recomputed calls from the PCR reads with MiXCR, one row per CDR3 protein. The sample has hundreds of thousands of distinct CDR3 sequences, 13% seen once. The V gene end was trimmed by 4 bases and the J gene end by 9 bases; junction bases not matched to a gene: 10. The CDR3 runs to 16 residues. CDR1 is SGHTA and CDR2 is FQGNSA in the germline V gene. This record comes from a study of T-cell reconstitution after alpha-beta-depleted transplantation in children. Findings and limits, study-wide: Approximately two months post-transplant, alpha-beta T cells reportedly originated from several hundred expanded graft clones. Counts and diversity of T cells one year after transplant came mostly from newly produced T cells. Surviving recipient T cells and intrathymic progenitors accounted for some patients' high TCRbeta diversity at day 60.

The sequencing here drew on PBMCs, taken before TCRalphabeta/CD19-depleted stem cell transplant. This chain uses TRBV7-2 with TRBJ2-1, with TRBD2 matching 12 bases. This TCR came from a girl aged 2-10 years with congenital amegakaryocytic thrombocytopenia, due to receive a stem cell transplant. The CDR3 bases are TGTGCCAGCAGCTCCTGGACTAGCGGGAAGGGGGCTGAGCAGTTCTTC. It translates to CASSSWTSGKGAEQFF.